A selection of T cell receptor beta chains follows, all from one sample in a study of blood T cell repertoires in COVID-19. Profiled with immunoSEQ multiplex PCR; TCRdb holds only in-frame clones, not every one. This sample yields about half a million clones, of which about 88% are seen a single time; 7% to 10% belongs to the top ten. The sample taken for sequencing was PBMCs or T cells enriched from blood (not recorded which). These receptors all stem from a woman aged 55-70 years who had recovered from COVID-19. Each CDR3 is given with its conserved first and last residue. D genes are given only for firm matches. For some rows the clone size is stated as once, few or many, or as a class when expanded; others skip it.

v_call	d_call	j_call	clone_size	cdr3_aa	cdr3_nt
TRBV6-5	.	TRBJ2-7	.	CASSSETGYEQYF	TGTGCCAGCAGTTCCGAGACGGGCTACGAGCAGTACTTC
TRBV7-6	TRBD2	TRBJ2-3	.	CASSLGVAGGGDTQYF	TGTGCCAGCAGCTTAGGGGTAGCGGGGGGCGGAGATACGCAGTATTTT
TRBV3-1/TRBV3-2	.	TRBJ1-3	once	CASSHRGGNTIYF	TGTGCCAGCAGCCACAGGGGCGGAAACACCATATATTTT
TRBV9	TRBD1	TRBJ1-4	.	CASSPLGDRGEKLFF	TGTGCCAGCAGCCCCCTGGGGGACAGGGGGGAAAAACTGTTTTTT
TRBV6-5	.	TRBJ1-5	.	CASSIWSYSNQPQHF	TGTGCCAGCTCGATTTGGTCCTATAGCAATCAGCCCCAGCATTTT
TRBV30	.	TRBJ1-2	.	CAWAREFAGYTF	TGTGCCTGGGCCAGGGAATTTGCTGGCTACACCTTC
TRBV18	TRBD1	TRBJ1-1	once	CASSPQTGTATEAFF	TGTGCCAGCTCACCCCAGACAGGGACGGCCACTGAAGCTTTCTTT
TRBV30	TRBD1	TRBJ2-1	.	CAWDIRQGAGEQFF	TGTGCCTGGGATATCAGACAGGGGGCTGGTGAGCAGTTCTTC
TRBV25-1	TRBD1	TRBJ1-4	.	CASRGDRAEKLFF	TGTGCCAGCAGGGGGGACAGGGCTGAAAAACTGTTTTTT
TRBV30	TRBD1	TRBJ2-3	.	CAWIPLGAGGADTQYF	TGTGCCTGGATCCCCTTGGGGGCAGGGGGAGCAGATACGCAGTATTTT
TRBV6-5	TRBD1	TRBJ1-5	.	CASSPRGRDQPQHF	TGTGCCAGCAGCCCCAGGGGGCGAGATCAGCCCCAGCATTTT